This TCR beta chain derives from a study of blood T cell repertoires in COVID-19. At the level of the study: Some COVID-19 samples were acute and others convalescent; all came from the United States, Italy and Spain.

Assignment of participants to cohorts was predicated upon participant-reported clinical history. Germline V gives CDR1 LNHDA, CDR2 SQIVND (reference sequence). There are 14 residues in the CDR3. The V segment lost 8 bases and the J segment 1 base; nucleotides outside the gene matches: 2. Per the study methods: The assay estimated nucleated cells by amplifying reference gene primers. Profiling relied on immunoSEQ multiplex PCR, and the TCRdb table lists in-frame clones only, not all of them. V and J calls and clone size are copied from that table; D and trimming were computed from the DNA. The repertoire holds approximately 280,000 clones, with under 90% as singletons.

The TCR sequence derives from a woman in her fifties or sixties who had recovered from COVID-19. Sequenced sample: PBMCs or T cells enriched from blood (not recorded which). The chain has TRBV19 and TRBJ2-6; 7 bases agree with TRBD1. The CDR3 sequence is CASYRGSGANVLTF. CDR3 nucleotides: TGTGCCAGTTACAGGGGATCTGGGGCCAACGTCCTGACTTTC.